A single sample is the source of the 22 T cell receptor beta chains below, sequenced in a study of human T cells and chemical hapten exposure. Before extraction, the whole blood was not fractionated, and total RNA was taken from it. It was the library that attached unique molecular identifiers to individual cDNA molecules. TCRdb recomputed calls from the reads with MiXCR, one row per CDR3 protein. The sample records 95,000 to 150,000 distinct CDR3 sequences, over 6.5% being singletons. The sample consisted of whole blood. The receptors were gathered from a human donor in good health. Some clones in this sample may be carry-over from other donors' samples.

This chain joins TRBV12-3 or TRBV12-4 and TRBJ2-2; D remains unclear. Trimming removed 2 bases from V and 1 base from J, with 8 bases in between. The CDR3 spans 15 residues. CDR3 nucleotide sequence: TGTGCCAGCAGTTTAAATTCGGAGAACACCGGGGAGCTGTTTTTT. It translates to CASSLNSENTGELFF.

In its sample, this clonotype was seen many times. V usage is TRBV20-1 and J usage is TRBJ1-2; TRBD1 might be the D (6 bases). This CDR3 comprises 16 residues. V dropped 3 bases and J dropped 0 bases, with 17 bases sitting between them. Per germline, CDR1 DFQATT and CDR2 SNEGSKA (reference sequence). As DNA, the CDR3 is TGCAGTGCTAGGGGTAAAGGGACAAGTGCTAACTATGGCTACACCTTC. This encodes CSARGKGTSANYGYTF.

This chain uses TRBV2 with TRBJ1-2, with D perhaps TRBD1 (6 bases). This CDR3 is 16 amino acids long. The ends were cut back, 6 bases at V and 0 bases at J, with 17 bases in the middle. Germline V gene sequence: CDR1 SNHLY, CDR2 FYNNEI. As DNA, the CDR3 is TGTGCCAGCAGCCTATTTCGCGGGGGCACTAACTATGGCTACACCTTC. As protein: CASSLFRGGTNYGYTF.

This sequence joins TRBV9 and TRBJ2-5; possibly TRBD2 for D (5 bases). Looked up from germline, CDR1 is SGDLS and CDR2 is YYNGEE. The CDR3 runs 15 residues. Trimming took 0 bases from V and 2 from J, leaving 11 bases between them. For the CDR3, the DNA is TGTGCCAGCAGCGTAGACGGGGAAACGCAAGAGACCCAGTACTTC. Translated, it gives CASSVDGETQETQYF. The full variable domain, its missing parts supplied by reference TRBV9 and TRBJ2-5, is DSGVTQTPKHLITATGQRVTLRCSPRSGDLSVYWYQQSLDQGLQFLIQYYNGEERAKGNILERFSAQQFPDLHSELNLSSLELGDSALYFCASSVDGETQETQYFGPGTRLLVL.

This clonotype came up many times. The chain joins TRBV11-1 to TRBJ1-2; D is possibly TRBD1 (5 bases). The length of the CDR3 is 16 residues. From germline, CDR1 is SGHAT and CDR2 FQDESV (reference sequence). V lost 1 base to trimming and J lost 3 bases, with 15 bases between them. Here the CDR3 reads CASSLGQLGTYYGYTF. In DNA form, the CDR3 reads TGTGCCAGCAGCTTAGGGCAACTCGGGACCTACTATGGCTACACCTTC. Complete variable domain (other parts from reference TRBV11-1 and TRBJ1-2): EAEVAQSPRYKITEKSQAVAFWCDPISGHATLYWYRQILGQGPELLVQFQDESVVDDSQLPKDRFSAERLKGVDSTLKIQPAELGDSAMYLCASSLGQLGTYYGYTFGSGTRLTVV.

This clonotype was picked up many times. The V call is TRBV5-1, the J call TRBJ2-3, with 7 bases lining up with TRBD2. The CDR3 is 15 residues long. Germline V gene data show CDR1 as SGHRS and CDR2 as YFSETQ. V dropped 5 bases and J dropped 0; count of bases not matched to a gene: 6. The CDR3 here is CASRRGLPSTDTQYF. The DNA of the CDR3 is TGCGCCAGCAGACGGGGACTACCGAGCACAGATACGCAGTATTTT.

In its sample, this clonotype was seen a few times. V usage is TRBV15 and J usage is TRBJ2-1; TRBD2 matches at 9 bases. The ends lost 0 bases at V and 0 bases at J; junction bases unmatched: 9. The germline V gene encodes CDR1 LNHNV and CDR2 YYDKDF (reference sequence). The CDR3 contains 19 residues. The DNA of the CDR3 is TGTGCCACCAGCAGAGATAGCGGGGGTACAAGGAGCTCCTACAATGAGCAGTTCTTC. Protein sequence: CATSRDSGGTRSSYNEQFF.

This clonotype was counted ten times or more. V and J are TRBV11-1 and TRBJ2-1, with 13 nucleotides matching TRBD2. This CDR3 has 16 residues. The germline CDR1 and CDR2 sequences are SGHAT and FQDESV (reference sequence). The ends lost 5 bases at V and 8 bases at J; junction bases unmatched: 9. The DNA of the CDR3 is TGTGCCAGCAGCCCTCGACTAGCGGGAGGTGTAGATGAGCAGTTCTTC. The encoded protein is CASSPRLAGGVDEQFF.

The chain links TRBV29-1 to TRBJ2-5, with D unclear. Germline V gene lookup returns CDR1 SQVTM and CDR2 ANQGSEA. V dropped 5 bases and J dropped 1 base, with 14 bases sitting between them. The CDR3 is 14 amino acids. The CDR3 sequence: CSVPRSGGQETQYF. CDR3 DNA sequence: TGCAGCGTTCCCCGAAGTGGCGGCCAAGAGACCCAGTACTTC.

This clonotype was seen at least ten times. CDR3 nucleotide sequence: TGTGCCAGCACAGACAGGGGAGGAACTGAAGCTTTCTTT. Translated: CASTDRGGTEAFF. The gene calls are TRBV6-2 or TRBV6-3 and TRBJ1-1; TRBD1 matches at 8 bases. Trimming removed 7 bases from V and 5 bases from J; junction bases left unmatched: 6. The CDR3 is 13 amino acids. Germline V CDR1 and CDR2: MNHEY, SVGEGT.

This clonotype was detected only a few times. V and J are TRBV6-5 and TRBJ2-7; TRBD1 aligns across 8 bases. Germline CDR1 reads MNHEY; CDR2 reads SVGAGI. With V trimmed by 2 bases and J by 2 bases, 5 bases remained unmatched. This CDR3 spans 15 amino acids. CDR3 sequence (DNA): TGTGCCAGCAGTTACCTGGACAGGGACCCCTACGAGCAGTACTTC. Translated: CASSYLDRDPYEQYF.

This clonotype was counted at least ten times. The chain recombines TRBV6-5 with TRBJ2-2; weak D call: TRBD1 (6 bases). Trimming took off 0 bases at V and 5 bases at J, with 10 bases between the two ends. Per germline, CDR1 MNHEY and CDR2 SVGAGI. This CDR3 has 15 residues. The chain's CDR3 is CASSYSRQVTGELFF. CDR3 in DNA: TGTGCCAGCAGTTACTCGCGACAGGTTACCGGGGAGCTGTTTTTT.

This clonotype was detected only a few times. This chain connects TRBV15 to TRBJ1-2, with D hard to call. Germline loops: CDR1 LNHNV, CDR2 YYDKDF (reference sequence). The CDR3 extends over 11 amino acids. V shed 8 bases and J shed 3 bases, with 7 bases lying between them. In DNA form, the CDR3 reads TGTGCCACCCTTTCAGACTATGGCTACACCTTC. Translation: CATLSDYGYTF.

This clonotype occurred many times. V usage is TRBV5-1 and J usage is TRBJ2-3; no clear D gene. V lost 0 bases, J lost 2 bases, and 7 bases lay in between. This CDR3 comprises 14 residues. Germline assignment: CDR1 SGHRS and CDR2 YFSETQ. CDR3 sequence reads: CASSLDHYTDTQYF. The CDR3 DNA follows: TGCGCCAGCAGCTTGGACCATTACACAGATACGCAGTATTTT. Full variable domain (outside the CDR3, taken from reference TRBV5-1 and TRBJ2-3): KAGVTQTPRYLIKTRGQQVTLSCSPISGHRSVSWYQQTPGQGLQFLFEYFSETQRNKGNFPGRFSGRQFSNSRSEMNVSTLELGDSALYLCASSLDHYTDTQYFGPGTRLTVL.

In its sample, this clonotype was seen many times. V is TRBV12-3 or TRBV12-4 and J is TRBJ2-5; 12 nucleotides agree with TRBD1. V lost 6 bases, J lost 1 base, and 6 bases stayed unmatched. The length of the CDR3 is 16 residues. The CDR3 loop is CASSSRDRGPQETQYF. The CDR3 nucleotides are TGTGCCAGCAGCTCCCGGGACAGGGGGCCCCAAGAGACCCAGTACTTC.

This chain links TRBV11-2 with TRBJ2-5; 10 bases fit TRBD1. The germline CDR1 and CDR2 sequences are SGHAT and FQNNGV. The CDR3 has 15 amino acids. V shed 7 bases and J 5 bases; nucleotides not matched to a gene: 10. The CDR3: CASIKTGTGVETQYF. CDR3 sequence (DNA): TGTGCCAGCATCAAAACCGGGACAGGGGTGGAGACCCAGTACTTC.

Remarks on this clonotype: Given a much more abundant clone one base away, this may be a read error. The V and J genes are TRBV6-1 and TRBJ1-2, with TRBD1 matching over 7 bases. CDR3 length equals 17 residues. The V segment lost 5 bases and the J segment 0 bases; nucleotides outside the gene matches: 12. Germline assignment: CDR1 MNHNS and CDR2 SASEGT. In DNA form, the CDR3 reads TGTGCCAGCAGTCCTTGGACAGGCGCGCCTCCTAACTATGGCTACACCTTC. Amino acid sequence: CASSPWTGAPPNYGYTF.

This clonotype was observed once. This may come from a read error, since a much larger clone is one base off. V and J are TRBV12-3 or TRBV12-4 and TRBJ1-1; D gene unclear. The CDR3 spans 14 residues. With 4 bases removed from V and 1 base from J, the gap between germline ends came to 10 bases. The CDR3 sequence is CASSSTSKNTEAFF. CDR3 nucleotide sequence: TGTGCCAGCAGTTCCACCTCAAAGAACACTGAAGCTTTCTTT.

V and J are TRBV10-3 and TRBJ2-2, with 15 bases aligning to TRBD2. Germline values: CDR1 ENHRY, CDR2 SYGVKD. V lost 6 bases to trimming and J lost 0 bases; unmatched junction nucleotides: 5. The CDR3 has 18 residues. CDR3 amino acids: CAIRGTSGRTTNTGELFF. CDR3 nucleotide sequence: TGTGCCATCAGAGGGACTAGCGGGAGGACCACGAACACCGGGGAGCTGTTTTTT.

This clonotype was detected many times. Written as DNA, the CDR3 is TGTGCCACCAAGTCAGGGGGGGCCAAAAACATTCAGTACTTC. It translates to CATKSGGAKNIQYF. The rearrangement joins TRBV6-5 to TRBJ2-4; weak D call: TRBD1 (7 bases). The CDR3 contains 14 residues. Germline V gives CDR1 MNHEY, CDR2 SVGAGI. V was cut by 10 bases and J by 1 base, with 14 bases left in between.

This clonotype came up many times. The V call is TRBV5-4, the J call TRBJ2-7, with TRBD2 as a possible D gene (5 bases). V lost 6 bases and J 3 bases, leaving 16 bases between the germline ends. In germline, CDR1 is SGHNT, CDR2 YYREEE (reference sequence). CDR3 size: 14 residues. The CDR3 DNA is TGTGCCAGCACCTGGGGAGACGGTAACTACGAGCAGTACTTC. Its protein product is CASTWGDGNYEQYF.

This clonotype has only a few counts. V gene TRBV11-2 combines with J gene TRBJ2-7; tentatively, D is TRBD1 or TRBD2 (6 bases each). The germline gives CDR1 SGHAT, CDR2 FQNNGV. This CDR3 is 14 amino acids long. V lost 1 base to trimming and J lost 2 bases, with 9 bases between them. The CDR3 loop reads CASSLAGAAYEQYF. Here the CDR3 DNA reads TGTGCCAGCAGCTTAGCGGGGGCTGCCTACGAGCAGTACTTC. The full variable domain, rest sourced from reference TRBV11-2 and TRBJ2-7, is EAGVAQSPRYKIIEKRQSVAFWCNPISGHATLYWYQQILGQGPKLLIQFQNNGVVDDSQLPKDRFSAERLKGVDSTLKIQPAKLEDSAVYLCASSLAGAAYEQYFGPGTRLTVT.